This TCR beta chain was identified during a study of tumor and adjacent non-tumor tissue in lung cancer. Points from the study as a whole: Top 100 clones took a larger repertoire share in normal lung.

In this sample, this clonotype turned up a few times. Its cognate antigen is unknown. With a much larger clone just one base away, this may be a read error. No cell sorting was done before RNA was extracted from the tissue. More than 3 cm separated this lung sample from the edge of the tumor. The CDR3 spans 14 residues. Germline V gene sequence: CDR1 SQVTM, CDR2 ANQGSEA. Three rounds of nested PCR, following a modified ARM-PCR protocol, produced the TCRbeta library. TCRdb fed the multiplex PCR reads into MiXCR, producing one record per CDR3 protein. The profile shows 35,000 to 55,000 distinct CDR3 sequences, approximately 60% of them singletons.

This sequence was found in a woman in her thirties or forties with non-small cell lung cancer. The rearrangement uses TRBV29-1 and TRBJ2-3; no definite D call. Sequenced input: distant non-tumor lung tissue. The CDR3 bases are TGCAGCGTTTTTGAAGCGTCGATTACAGATATGCAGTATTTT. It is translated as CSVFEASITDMQYF.